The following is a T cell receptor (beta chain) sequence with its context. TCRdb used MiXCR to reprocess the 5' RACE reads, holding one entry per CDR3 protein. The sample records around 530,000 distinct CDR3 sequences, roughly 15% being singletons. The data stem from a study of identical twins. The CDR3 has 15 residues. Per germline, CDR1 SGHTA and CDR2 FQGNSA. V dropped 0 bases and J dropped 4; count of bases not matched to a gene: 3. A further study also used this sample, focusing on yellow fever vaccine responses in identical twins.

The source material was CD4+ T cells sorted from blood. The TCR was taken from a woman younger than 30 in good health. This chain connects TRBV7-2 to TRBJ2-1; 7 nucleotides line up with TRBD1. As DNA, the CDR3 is TGTGCCAGCAGCTTAGCACAGGGGTATTACAATGAGCAGTTCTTC. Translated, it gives CASSLAQGYYNEQFF.